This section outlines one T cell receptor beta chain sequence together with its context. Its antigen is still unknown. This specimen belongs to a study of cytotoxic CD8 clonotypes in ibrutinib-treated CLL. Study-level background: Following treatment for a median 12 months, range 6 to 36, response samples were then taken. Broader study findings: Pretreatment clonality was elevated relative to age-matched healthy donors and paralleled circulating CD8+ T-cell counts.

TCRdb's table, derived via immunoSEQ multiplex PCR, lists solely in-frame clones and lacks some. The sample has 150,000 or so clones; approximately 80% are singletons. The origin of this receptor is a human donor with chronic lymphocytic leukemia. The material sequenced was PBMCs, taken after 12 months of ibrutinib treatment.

The CDR3 loop reads CASSEDRGNHEQYF. In DNA, the CDR3 is TGTGCCAGCTCAGAGGACAGGGGAAACCACGAGCAGTACTTC. This chain uses TRBV18 with TRBJ2-7, with 9 nucleotides matching TRBD1. Germline CDR1 KGHSH, CDR2 LQKENI. V gave up 5 bases and J gave up 5 bases; unmatched junction bases: 7. The CDR3 has 14 residues.